Sequencing of this T cell receptor beta chain was carried out in a study of PD-1 blockade in classical Hodgkin lymphoma. This table comes from immunoSEQ multiplex PCR, and its TCRdb copy is limited to in-frame clones, with some not included. Among 75,000 to 95,000 clones listed, about 83% were seen once. Time point here: cycle 4 day 1 (C4D1), after 6 weeks of nivolumab. Every single patient, without exception, relapsed after autologous stem cell transplantation, and brentuximab vedotin exposure varied. The TCR originated in a human donor with classical Hodgkin lymphoma. The sequencing here drew on peripheral blood mononuclear cells (PBMCs), taken before the fourth cycle of nivolumab.

The CDR3 DNA is TGTGCCAGTAGTAATCGCGGCTCAGCCACAGATACGCAGTATTTT. Translating it yields CASSNRGSATDTQYF. The V gene is TRBV19, the J gene TRBJ2-3; no firm D call. Germline values: CDR1 LNHDA, CDR2 SQIVND (reference sequence). V was cut by 4 bases and J by 2 bases, with 13 bases left in between. The CDR3 is made up of 15 amino acids.